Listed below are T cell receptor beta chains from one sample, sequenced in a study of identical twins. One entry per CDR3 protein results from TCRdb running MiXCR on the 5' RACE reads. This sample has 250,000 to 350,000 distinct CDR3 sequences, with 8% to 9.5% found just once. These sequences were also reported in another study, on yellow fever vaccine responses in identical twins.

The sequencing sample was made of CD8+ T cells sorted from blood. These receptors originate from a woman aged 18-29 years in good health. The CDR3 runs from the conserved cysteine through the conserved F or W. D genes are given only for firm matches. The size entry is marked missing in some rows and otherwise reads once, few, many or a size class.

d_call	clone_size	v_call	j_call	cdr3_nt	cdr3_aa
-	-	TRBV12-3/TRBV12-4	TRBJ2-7	TGTGCCAGCAGCGCGCACTCCTACGAGCAGTACTTC	CASSAHSYEQYF
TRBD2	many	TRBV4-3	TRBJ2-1	TGCGCCAGCAGCCAAGACAGGGAGGGCTACAATGAGCAGTTCTTC	CASSQDREGYNEQFF
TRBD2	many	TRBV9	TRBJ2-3	TGTGCCAGCAGCCCAAGTGGGACTATCACAGATACGCAGTATTTT	CASSPSGTITDTQYF
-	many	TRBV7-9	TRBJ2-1	TGTGCCAGCAGCTTAGCCCTGAGCTCCTACAATGAGCAGTTCTTC	CASSLALSSYNEQFF
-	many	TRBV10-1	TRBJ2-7	TGCGCCAGCAGTGAGTCGTTGGGTAGAGGGGCCGCCGAGCAGTACTTC	CASSESLGRGAAEQYF
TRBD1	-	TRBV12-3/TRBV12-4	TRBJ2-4	TGTGCCAGCAGTTTCACGGACAGGGCAAACATTCAGTACTTC	CASSFTDRANIQYF
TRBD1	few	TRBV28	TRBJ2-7	TGTGCCAGCAGTTCGACGCGACAGGGTCCTTCTTACGAGCAGTACTTC	CASSSTRQGPSYEQYF
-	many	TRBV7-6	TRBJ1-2	TGTGCCAGCAGCAAGACAGAGATGGAAGGCTACACCTTC	CASSKTEMEGYTF
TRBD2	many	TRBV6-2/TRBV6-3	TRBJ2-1	TGTGCCAGCAGTTACAATGGGGTAGCGGGAAGTGAGCAGTTCTTC	CASSYNGVAGSEQFF
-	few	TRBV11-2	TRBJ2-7	TGTGCCAGCAGCTTTCAGTACGAGCAGTACTTC	CASSFQYEQYF
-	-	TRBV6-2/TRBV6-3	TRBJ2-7	TGTGCCAGCAGTTACTCGGGCAGCGACTTCTCCTACGAGCAGTACTTC	CASSYSGSDFSYEQYF
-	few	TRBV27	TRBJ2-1	TGTGCCAGCAGTTTCGGTAGGGGGGGGTACAATGAGCAGTTCTTC	CASSFGRGGYNEQFF
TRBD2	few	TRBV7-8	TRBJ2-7	TGTGCCAGCAGCTCCGGACTAGCGGGAGGTGGCGAGCAGTACTTC	CASSSGLAGGGEQYF
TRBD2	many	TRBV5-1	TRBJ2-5	TGCGCCAGCAGCGCCGGACTAGCGGGTATCCAAGAGACCCAGTACTTC	CASSAGLAGIQETQYF
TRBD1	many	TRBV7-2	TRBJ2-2	TGTGCCAGCAGCTCCAGACCGGGACAGATCACCGGGGAGCTGTTTTTT	CASSSRPGQITGELFF
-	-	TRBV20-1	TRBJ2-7	TGCAGTGCTAGACAGGATTACGAGCAGTACTTC	CSARQDYEQYF
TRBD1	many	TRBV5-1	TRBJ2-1	TGCGCCAGCAGCGCCTTTGACAGGGGGCTTGGCAATGAGCAGTTCTTC	CASSAFDRGLGNEQFF
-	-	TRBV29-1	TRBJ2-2	TGCAGCGTCGTTCTCAGGGGGGAGCTGTTTTTT	CSVVLRGELFF
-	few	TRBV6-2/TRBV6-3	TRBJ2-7	TGTGCCAGCAGTTACTCGACATTAGAAATCTACGAGCAGTACTTC	CASSYSTLEIYEQYF
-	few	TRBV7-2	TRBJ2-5	TGTGCCAGCAGCTTACTCCTGACAGGAGTGTACCAAGAGACCCAGTACTTC	CASSLLLTGVYQETQYF